A selection of T cell receptor beta chains follows, all from one sample in a study of cytomegalovirus exposure and HLA in healthy donors. Produced via immunoSEQ multiplex PCR; TCRdb's table is partial and in-frame only. The table has some 100,000 clones, roughly 82% seen once. Material for sequencing was PBMCs. Receptors were obtained from a man over 45 in good health and CMV-seronegative. CDR3s include the opening cysteine and the closing phenylalanine or tryptophan. D genes are given only for firm matches. Some rows have no size entry. The others give once, few or many, or a class for an expanded clone.

TRBD1	TRBJ1-3	few	TRBV6-1	CASSFKQGAGNTIYF	TGTGCCAGCAGCTTTAAACAGGGGGCTGGAAACACCATATATTTT
TRBD1	TRBJ2-6	-	TRBV18	CASSPRTGALTGANVLTF	TGTGCCAGCTCACCACGCACAGGGGCGCTAACTGGGGCCAACGTCCTGACTTTC
TRBD1	TRBJ1-2	-	TRBV7-2	CASSTRTGGDGYTF	TGTGCCAGCAGCACTAGGACAGGGGGCGATGGCTACACCTTC
-	TRBJ1-5	-	TRBV2	CASGARRDQPQHF	TGTGCCAGCGGAGCCAGGAGGGATCAGCCCCAGCATTTT
TRBD2	TRBJ2-7	few	TRBV4-1	CASSQVATSGSSYEQYF	TGCGCCAGCAGCCAAGTCGCGACTAGCGGGAGCTCCTACGAGCAGTACTTC
TRBD1	TRBJ2-3	few	TRBV10-2	CASTQGQPLHTQYF	TGCGCCAGCACCCAGGGACAGCCGCTCCATACGCAGTATTTT
TRBD2	TRBJ2-1	-	TRBV7-2	CASSTLGLSSYNEQFF	TGTGCCAGCAGCACCCTGGGACTAAGCTCCTACAATGAGCAGTTCTTC
TRBD2	TRBJ2-5	few	TRBV25-1	CASSDSGTSGDQYF	TGTGCCAGCAGCGATTCCGGGACTAGCGGTGATCAGTACTTC
-	TRBJ2-7	once	TRBV10-1	CASVQVEYF	TGCGCCAGCGTACAGGTCGAGTACTTC
TRBD1	TRBJ2-7	-	TRBV6-5	CASSYRDRIYEQYF	TGTGCCAGCAGTTACCGGGACAGGATCTACGAGCAGTACTTC
-	TRBJ1-1	many	TRBV19	CASSIRTIGQTNTEAFF	TGTGCCAGTAGTATAAGAACGATTGGACAGACGAACACTGAAGCTTTCTTT
-	TRBJ2-7	-	TRBV27	CASSYGTSYEQYF	TGTGCCAGCAGTTACGGGACTTCTTACGAGCAGTACTTC
-	TRBJ1-4	-	TRBV27	CASRPTGTWGEKLFF	TGTGCCAGCAGACCAACGGGAACTTGGGGTGAAAAACTGTTTTTT
TRBD2	TRBJ2-1	-	TRBV2	CASNRGTSEGDEQFF	TGTGCCAGCAATCGGGGGACTAGTGAAGGGGATGAGCAGTTCTTC
TRBD1	TRBJ1-4	-	TRBV19	CASSKTGGFGATSEKLFF	TGTGCCAGTAGTAAGACAGGGGGCTTTGGCGCAACTAGTGAAAAACTGTTTTTT
TRBD1	TRBJ1-1	few	TRBV19	CASSTTGDTEAFF	TGTGCCAGTAGTACAACAGGGGACACTGAAGCTTTCTTT
TRBD1	TRBJ1-2	-	TRBV7-8	CASSPGQGRNNGYTF	TGTGCCAGCAGCCCAGGACAGGGGAGAAATAATGGCTACACCTTC
-	TRBJ1-4	-	TRBV7-6	CASSFRGGAGNEKLFF	TGTGCCAGCAGTTTTCGGGGAGGTGCAGGCAATGAAAAACTGTTTTTT
TRBD1	TRBJ2-5	once	TRBV28	CASKIQGYWETQYF	TGTGCCAGCAAGATACAGGGGTATTGGGAGACCCAGTACTTC
TRBD2	TRBJ2-3	-	TRBV30	CAWSARFRGLAGSSLTDTQYF	TGTGCCTGGAGTGCCCGGTTTCGGGGACTAGCGGGATCGTCCCTCACAGATACGCAGTATTTT
TRBD1	TRBJ1-2	-	TRBV18	CASSQGQGANYGYTF	TGTGCCAGCTCACAGGGACAGGGGGCCAACTATGGCTACACCTTC
-	TRBJ2-2	-	TRBV5-1	CASSLDSHHAGELFF	TGCGCCAGCAGCTTGGACAGCCACCACGCCGGGGAGCTGTTTTTT
-	TRBJ2-1	-	TRBV29-1	CSVNKYTYNEQFF	TGCAGCGTAAATAAATACACCTACAATGAGCAGTTCTTC
TRBD1	TRBJ2-3	-	TRBV28	CASSIYRGQGDTQYF	TGTGCCAGCAGTATCTACAGGGGGCAAGGTGATACGCAGTATTTT
TRBD1	TRBJ1-5	-	TRBV7-8	CASSFSLDRAGQPQHF	TGTGCCAGCAGCTTCTCGTTGGACAGGGCCGGTCAGCCCCAGCATTTT
TRBD1	TRBJ2-3	-	TRBV7-7	CASSSGIQGAADTQYF	TGTGCCAGCAGCTCGGGGATACAGGGGGCCGCAGATACGCAGTATTTT
TRBD2	TRBJ2-2	-	TRBV30	CAWGVAGGHTGELFF	TGTGCCTGGGGCGTCGCGGGGGGACACACCGGGGAGCTGTTTTTT
-	TRBJ2-1	few	TRBV21-1	CASGPPRAGVECYEQFF	TGTGCCAGCGGCCCCCCGAGGGCGGGAGTCGAATGCTATGAGCAGTTCTTC
TRBD2	TRBJ2-3	few	TRBV5-1	CASSPGLAGDTQYF	TGCGCCAGCAGCCCGGGACTAGCGGGAGATACGCAGTATTTT
-	TRBJ1-4	-	TRBV5-1	CASSVAGRGHNEKLFF	TGCGCCAGCAGCGTGGCAGGAAGGGGTCATAATGAAAAACTGTTTTTT
-	TRBJ1-3	-	TRBV2	CASSAAGVGNTIYF	TGTGCCAGCAGTGCAGCAGGGGTTGGAAACACCATATATTTT
-	TRBJ1-2	once	TRBV4-1	CASSQRGTTYGYTF	TGCGCCAGCAGCCAACGAGGGACAACTTATGGCTACACCTTC
-	TRBJ1-5	few	TRBV5-1	CASSSSPDRSYQPQHF	TGCGCCAGCAGCTCCAGCCCGGACAGATCCTATCAGCCCCAGCATTTT
TRBD2	TRBJ2-3	-	TRBV9	CASSAGLAGDTQYF	TGTGCCAGCAGCGCCGGACTAGCGGGGGATACGCAGTATTTT
-	TRBJ1-2	-	TRBV4-1	CASSPRNNYGYTF	TGCGCCAGCAGCCCCAGAAATAACTATGGCTACACCTTC
TRBD1	TRBJ1-1	-	TRBV15	CATRPRTGGNTEAFF	TGTGCCACCAGACCGAGGACAGGGGGAAATACTGAAGCTTTCTTT
TRBD2	TRBJ2-7	-	TRBV7-8	CASSLVGGSYEQYF	TGTGCCAGCAGCTTAGTCGGGGGGAGCTACGAGCAGTACTTC
-	TRBJ2-1	-	TRBV6-1	CASRGAGMRQFF	TGTGCCAGCAGGGGTGCGGGAATGAGACAGTTCTTC
-	TRBJ1-5	-	TRBV7-8	CASSSQGRNSNQPQHF	TGTGCCAGCAGCTCGCAGGGGAGAAATAGCAATCAGCCCCAGCATTTT
-	TRBJ2-1	-	TRBV5-1	CASSFSVGEQFF	TGCGCCAGCAGCTTTTCGGTCGGTGAGCAGTTCTTC